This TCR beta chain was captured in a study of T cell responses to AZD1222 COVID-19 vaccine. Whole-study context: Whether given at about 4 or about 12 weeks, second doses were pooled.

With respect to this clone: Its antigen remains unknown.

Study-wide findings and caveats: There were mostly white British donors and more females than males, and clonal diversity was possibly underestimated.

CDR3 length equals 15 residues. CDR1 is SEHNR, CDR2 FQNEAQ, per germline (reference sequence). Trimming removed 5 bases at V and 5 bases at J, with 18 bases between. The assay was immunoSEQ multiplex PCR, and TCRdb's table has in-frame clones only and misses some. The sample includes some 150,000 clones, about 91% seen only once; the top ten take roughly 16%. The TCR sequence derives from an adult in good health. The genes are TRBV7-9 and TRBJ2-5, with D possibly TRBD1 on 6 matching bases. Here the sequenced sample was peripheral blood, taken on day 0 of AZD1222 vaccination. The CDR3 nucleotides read TGTGCCAGCAGCCGACAGGTCGCAAAAGGGGAGACCCAGTACTTC. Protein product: CASSRQVAKGETQYF.